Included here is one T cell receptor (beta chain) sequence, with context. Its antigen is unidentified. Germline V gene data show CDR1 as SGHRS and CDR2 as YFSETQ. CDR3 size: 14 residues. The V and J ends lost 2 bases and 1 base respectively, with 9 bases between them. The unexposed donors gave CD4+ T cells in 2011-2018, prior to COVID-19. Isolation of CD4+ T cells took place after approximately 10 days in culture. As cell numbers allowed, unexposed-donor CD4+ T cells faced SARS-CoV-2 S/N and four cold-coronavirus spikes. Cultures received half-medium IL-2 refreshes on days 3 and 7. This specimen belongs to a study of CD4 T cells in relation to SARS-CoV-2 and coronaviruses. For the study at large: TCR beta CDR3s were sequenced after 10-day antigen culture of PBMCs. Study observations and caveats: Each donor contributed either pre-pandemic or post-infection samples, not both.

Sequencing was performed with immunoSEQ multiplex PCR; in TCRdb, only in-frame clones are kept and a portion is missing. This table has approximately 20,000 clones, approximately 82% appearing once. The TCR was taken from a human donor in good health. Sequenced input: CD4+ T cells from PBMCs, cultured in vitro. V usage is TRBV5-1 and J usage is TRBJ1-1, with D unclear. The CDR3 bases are TGCGCCAGCAGCTTCGCTTCCCAGAACACTGAAGCTTTCTTT. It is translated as CASSFASQNTEAFF.